The T cell receptor (beta chain) under discussion was sequenced for a study of a mutant IDH1 vaccine in newly diagnosed glioma (dated by TCRdb to 2020 to 2023). Regarding the research as a whole: Of the 25 to 35 patients who were treated, about 62% were male and approximately 40% were female, and the mean age was approximately 40 years. Before enrollment, patients had received standard therapy of radiotherapy alone, temozolomide alone, or radiochemotherapy with temozolomide; most received the combination. Peripheral blood was collected at six visits: V03 (baseline), V05, V07, V10, V12 and V13. For exploratory analyses, around 23 treated patients had longitudinal TCRB deep sequencing done wherever samples were available. Beyond this particular receptor, the publication reports: Vaccine-induced immune responses across multiple MHC alleles were detected in about 93% of patients. No apparent relationship was observed between pseudoprogression and alterations in the top peripheral T cell clonotypes detected by TCRB sequencing. PBMC samples for TCRB deep sequencing were selected based on availability. It was noted by the authors that analyses of patient blood samples could not be reproduced owing to sample limitations.

The germline V gene (reference sequence) sets CDR1 to SEHNR and CDR2 to FQNEAQ. A distance of 11 bases separates the germline ends of V and J, which lose 2 bases and 1 base respectively. The CDR3 sequence holds 15 residues, the cysteine and phenylalanine included. Only CDR3 DNA remains: 45 bases, in frame from the first base. Libraries were constructed by the immunoSEQ multiplex PCR assay. Rearranged TCR beta chain sequences were amplified using the hsTCRB Kit according to the manufacturer's protocol. Sequencing of TCRB libraries was carried out on an Illumina MiSeq. The authors processed their data as follows. The kit vendor's proprietary platform handled demultiplexing, trimming and gene mapping. Held by TCRdb, this immuneACCESS table contains in-frame sequences only and omits some clones. Under half of the omission traces to an unresolved V gene where checked; the cause of the rest is unknown. The V and J calls and clone size were taken over from that table, and D and trimming were inferred from the DNA. The table for this sample lists 70,000 to 100,000 clones; approximately 80% of them were counted only once. The ten largest make up 5.3% of the sample.

The sample's time point label, in plain terms: baseline, week 1 (first vaccination visit). The sample's treatment or condition label, decoded: pre-vaccination baseline after standard-of-care therapy. Donors had newly diagnosed WHO grade 3 or 4 IDH1-mutant astrocytomas with loss of nuclear ATRX. The samples were drawn from NOA16, a multicentre, single-arm, open-label phase I trial in Germany that tested a mutant IDH1 peptide vaccine in humans for the first time. For immunogenicity testing, the blood drawn at visit V03 was used as the baseline sample. Genomic DNA for TCRB sequencing was isolated from EDTA blood with the DNeasy Blood and Tissue Kit. With respect to this clone: Its antigen is not yet known. The sample holds no much larger clone one base away, and base qualities are not on file.

The sample in question was PBMCs, obtained from a glioma patient treated with radiotherapy, temozolomide or both. The sequence was collected from a man aged 40-50 years with glioma. Some clones in this sample may be carry-over from other donors' samples. In this chain, TRBV7-9 is recombined with TRBJ1-1; possibly the D gene is TRBD1, per 5 matching bases. The CDR3 loop reads CASSLMGVTNTEAFF. The sequence in DNA is TGTGCCAGCAGCTTAATGGGGGTGACGAACACTGAAGCTTTCTTT.